The subject of this entry is one T cell receptor beta chain. Its antigen is not known. The data derive from a study of T cell repertoires in cytomegalovirus infection. Study conclusions and caveats: HLA-C-restricted CMV-specific TCR beta clonotypes were dominant in the ex vivo response.

TCRdb used MiXCR to reprocess the reads, holding one entry per CDR3 protein. The repertoire includes fewer than 350,000 distinct CDR3 sequences, 9% to 9.5% of them detected once, and about 3.9% sits in the top ten. The sequenced material came from PBMCs. The sequence came from a human donor in good health (CMV status not recorded). Some clones in this sample may be carry-over from other donors' samples.

CDR3 sequence: CAISAPLAGGSYEQYF. CDR3 DNA: TGTGCCATCAGTGCTCCTCTAGCGGGGGGTTCCTACGAGCAGTACTTC. The rearrangement links TRBV10-3 to TRBJ2-7, with 11 bases aligning to TRBD2. CDR3 size: 16 residues. Losses at the gene ends were 4 bases for V and 1 base for J; bases not matched to a gene: 6. CDR1 and CDR2 from the germline V gene are ENHRY and SYGVKD.